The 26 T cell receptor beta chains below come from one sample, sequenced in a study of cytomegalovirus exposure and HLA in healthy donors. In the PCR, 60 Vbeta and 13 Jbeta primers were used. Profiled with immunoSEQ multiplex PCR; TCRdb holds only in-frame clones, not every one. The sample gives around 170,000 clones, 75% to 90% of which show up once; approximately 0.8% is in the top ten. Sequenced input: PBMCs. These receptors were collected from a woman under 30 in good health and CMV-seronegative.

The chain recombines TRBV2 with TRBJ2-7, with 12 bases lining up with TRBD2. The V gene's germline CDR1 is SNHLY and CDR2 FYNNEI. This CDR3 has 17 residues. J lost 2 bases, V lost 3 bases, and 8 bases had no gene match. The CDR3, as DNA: TGTGCCAGCAGTGACGATCTAGCGGGAGGGAAGGCCTACGAGCAGTACTTC. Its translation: CASSDDLAGGKAYEQYF.

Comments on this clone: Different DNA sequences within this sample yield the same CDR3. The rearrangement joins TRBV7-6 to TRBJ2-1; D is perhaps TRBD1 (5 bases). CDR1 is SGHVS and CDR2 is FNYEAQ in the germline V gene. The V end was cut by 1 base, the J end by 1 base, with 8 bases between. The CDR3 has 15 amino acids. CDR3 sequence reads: CASSLDRSSYNEQFF. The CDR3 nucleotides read TGTGCCAGCAGCTTAGACAGGAGTTCCTACAATGAGCAGTTCTTC.

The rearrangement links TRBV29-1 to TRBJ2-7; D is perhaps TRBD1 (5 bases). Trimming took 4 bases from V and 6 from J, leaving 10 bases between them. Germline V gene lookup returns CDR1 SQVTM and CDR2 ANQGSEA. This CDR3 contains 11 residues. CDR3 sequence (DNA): TGCAGCGTTGCAGGGCCGGGCGAGCAGTACTTC. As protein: CSVAGPGEQYF.

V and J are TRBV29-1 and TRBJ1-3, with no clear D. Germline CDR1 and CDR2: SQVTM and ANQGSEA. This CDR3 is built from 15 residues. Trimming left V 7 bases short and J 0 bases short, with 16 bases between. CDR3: CSAKTRGNSGNTIYF. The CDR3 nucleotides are TGCAGCGCGAAGACACGCGGGAACTCTGGAAACACCATATATTTT. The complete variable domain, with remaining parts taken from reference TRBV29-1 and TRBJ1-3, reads SAVISQKPSRDICQRGTSLTIQCQVDSQVTMMFWYRQQPGQSLTLIATANQGSEATYESGFVIDKFPISRPNLTFSTLTVSNMSPEDSSIYLCSAKTRGNSGNTIYFGEGSWLTVV.

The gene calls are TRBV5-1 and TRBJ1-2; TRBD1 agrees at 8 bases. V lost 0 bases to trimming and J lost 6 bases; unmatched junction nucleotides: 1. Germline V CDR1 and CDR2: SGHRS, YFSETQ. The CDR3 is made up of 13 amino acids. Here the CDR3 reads CASSLVDRDGYTF. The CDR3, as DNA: TGCGCCAGCAGCTTGGTGGACAGGGATGGCTACACCTTC. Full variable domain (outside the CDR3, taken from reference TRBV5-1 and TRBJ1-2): KAGVTQTPRYLIKTRGQQVTLSCSPISGHRSVSWYQQTPGQGLQFLFEYFSETQRNKGNFPGRFSGRQFSNSRSEMNVSTLELGDSALYLCASSLVDRDGYTFGSGTRLTVV.

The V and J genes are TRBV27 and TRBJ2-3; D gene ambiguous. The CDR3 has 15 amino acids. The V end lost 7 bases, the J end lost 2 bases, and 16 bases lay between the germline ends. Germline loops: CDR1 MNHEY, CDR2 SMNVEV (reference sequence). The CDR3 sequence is CASKHFGGYTDTQYF. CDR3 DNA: TGTGCCAGCAAACATTTTGGCGGTTACACAGATACGCAGTATTTT.

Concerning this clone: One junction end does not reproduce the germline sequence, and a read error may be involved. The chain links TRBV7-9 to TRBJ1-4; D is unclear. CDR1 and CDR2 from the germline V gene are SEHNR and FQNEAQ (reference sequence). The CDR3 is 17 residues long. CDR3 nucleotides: TGTTCCAGCAGCTTAGGGTCGACGAGGAGCGTCTATGAAAAACTGTTTTTT. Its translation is CSSSLGSTRSVYEKLFF.

CDR3 nucleotide sequence: TGTGCCAGCAGCTTAGTAGATTGGAGCTATGGCTACACCTTC. This sequence encodes CASSLVDWSYGYTF. V is TRBV7-9 and J is TRBJ1-2; D is uncertain. Germline V gene sequence: CDR1 SEHNR, CDR2 FQNEAQ (reference sequence). V lost 1 base and J lost 4, with 10 bases in between. This CDR3 contains 14 residues.

CDR3 coding DNA: TGTGCCAGCAGTTTATTGGCCCAGCCCCAGCATTTT. Encoded protein: CASSLLAQPQHF. The chain couples TRBV28 to TRBJ1-5; no clear D. The V end was cut by 1 base, the J end by 7 bases, with 5 bases between. The CDR3 extends over 12 amino acids. Germline CDR1 reads MDHEN; CDR2 reads SYDVKM.

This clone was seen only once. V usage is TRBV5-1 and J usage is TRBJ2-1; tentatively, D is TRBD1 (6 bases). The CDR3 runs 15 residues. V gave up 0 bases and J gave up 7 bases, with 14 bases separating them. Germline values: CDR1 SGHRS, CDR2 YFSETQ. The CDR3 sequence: CASSLASDRRNEQFF. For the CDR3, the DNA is TGCGCCAGCAGCTTGGCCAGTGACAGGAGAAATGAGCAGTTCTTC.

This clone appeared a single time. The CDR3 nucleotides read TGTGCCAGCACCACCAGGGCAGGCACAGATACGCAGTATTTT. It is translated as CASTTRAGTDTQYF. V gene TRBV28 combines with J gene TRBJ2-3; weak D call: TRBD1 (5 bases). The CDR3 has 14 residues. Germline V CDR1 and CDR2: MDHEN, SYDVKM. Between the trimmed V and J ends, which lost 7 bases and 1 base, there was a span of 12 bases.

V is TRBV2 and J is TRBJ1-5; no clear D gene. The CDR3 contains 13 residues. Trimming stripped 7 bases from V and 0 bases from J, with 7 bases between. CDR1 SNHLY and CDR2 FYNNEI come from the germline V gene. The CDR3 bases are TGTGCCAGCACGGTGTATAGCAATCAGCCCCAGCATTTT. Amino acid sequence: CASTVYSNQPQHF. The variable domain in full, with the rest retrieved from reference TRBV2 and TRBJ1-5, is EPEVTQTPSHQVTQMGQEVILRCVPISNHLYFYWYRQILGQKVEFLVSFYNNEISEKSEIFDDQFSVERPDGSNFTLKIRSTKLEDSAMYFCASTVYSNQPQHFGDGTRLSIL.

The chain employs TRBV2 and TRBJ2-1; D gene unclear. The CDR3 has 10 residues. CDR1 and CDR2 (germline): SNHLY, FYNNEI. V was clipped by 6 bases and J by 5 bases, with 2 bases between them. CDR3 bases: TGTGCCAGCAGCAACAATGAGCAGTTCTTC. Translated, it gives CASSNNEQFF.

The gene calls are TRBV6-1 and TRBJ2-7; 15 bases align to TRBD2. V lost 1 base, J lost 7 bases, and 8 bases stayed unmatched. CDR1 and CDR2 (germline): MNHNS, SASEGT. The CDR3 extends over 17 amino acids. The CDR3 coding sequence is TGTGCCAGCAGTGAAGGGACTAGCGGGGGGGACGCCGGAGAGCAGTACTTC. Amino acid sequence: CASSEGTSGGDAGEQYF.

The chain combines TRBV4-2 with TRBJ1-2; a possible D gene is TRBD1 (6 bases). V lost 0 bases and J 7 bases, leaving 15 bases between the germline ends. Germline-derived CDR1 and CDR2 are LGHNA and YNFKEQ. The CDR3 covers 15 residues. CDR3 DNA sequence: TGTGCCAGCAGCCAAGAGGGACCCCGGGGGGCTGGCTACACCTTC. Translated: CASSQEGPRGAGYTF.

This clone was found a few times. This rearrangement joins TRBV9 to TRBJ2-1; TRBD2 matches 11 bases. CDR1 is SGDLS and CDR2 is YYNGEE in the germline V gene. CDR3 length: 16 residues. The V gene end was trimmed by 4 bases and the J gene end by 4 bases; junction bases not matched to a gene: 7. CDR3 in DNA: TGTGCCAGCAGCACCCCACTAGCGGGGGCTTACAATGAGCAGTTCTTC. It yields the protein CASSTPLAGAYNEQFF. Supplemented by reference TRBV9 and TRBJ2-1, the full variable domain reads DSGVTQTPKHLITATGQRVTLRCSPRSGDLSVYWYQQSLDQGLQFLIQYYNGEERAKGNILERFSAQQFPDLHSELNLSSLELGDSALYFCASSTPLAGAYNEQFFGPGTRLTVL.

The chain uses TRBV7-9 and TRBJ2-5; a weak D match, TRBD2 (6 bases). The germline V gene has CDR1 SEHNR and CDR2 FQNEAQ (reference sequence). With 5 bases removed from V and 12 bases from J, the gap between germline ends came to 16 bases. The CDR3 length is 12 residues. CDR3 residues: CASSASGGGEYF. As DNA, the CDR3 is TGTGCCAGCAGCGCCTCCGGAGGAGGGGAGTACTTC.

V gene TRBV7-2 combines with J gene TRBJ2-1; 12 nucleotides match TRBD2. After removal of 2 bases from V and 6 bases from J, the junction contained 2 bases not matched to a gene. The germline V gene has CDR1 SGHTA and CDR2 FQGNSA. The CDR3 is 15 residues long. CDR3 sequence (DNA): TGTGCCAGCAGCTTAAGGACTAGCGGGGTCAATGAGCAGTTCTTC. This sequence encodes CASSLRTSGVNEQFF. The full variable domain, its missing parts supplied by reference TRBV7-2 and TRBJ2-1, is GAGVSQSPSNKVTEKGKDVELRCDPISGHTALYWYRQSLGQGLEFLIYFQGNSAPDKSGLPSDRFSAERTGGSVSTLTIQRTQQEDSAVYLCASSLRTSGVNEQFFGPGTRLTVL.

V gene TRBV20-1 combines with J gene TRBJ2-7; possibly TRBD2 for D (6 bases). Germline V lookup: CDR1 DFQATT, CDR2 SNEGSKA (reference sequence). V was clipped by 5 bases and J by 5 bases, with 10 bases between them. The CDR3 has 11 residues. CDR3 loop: CSARLVNEQYF. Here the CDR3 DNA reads TGCAGTGCTCGACTAGTTAACGAGCAGTACTTC.

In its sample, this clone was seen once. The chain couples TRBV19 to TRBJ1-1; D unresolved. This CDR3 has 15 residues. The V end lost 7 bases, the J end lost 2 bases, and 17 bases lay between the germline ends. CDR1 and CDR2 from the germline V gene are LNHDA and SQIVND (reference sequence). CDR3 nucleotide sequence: TGTGCCAGTACCATCCGGGTGGCGTTCAACACTGAAGCTTTCTTT. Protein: CASTIRVAFNTEAFF.

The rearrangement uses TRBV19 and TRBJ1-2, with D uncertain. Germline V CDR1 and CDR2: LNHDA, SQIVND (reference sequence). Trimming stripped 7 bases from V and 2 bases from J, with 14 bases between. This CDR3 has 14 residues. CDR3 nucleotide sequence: TGTGCCAGTAAGAGTCGGGGAGGAAACTATGGCTACACCTTC. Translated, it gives CASKSRGGNYGYTF. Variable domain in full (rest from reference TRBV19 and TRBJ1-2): DGGITQSPKYLFRKEGQNVTLSCEQNLNHDAMYWYRQDPGQGLRLIYYSQIVNDFQKGDIAEGYSVSREKKESFPLTVTSAQKNPTAFYLCASKSRGGNYGYTFGSGTRLTVV.

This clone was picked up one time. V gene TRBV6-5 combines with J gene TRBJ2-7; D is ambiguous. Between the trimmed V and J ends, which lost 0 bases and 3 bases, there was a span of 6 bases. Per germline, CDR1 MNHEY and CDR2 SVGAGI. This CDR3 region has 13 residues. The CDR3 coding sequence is TGTGCCAGCAGTTACTCGATAGTCTACGAGCAGTACTTC. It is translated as CASSYSIVYEQYF.

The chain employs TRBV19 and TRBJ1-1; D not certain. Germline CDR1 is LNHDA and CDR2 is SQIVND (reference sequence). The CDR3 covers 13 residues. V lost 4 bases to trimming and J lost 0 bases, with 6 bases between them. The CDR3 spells CASSKSMNTEAFF. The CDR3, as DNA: TGTGCCAGTAGTAAGAGCATGAACACTGAAGCTTTCTTT.

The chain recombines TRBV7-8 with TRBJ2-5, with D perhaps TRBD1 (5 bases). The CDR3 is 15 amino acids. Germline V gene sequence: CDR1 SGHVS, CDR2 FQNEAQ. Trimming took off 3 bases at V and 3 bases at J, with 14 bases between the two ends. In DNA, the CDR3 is TGTGCCAGCAGCTTCGCGGCTGTAGGGGAAGAGACCCAGTACTTC. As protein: CASSFAAVGEETQYF.

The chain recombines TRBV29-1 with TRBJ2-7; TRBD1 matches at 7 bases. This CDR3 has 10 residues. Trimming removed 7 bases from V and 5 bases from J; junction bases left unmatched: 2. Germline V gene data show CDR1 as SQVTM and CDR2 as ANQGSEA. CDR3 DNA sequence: TGCAGCGCTGGGACAGACGAGCAGTACTTC. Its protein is CSAGTDEQYF.

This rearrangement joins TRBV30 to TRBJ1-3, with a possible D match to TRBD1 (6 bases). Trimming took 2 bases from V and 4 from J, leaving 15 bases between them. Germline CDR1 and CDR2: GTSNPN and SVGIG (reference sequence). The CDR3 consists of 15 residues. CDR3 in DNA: TGTGCCTGGAGTCACCCAGGGGATTTGGGAAACACCATATATTTT. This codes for CAWSHPGDLGNTIYF.